Listed below are T cell receptor beta chains from one sample, sequenced in a study of cytomegalovirus exposure and HLA in healthy donors. Here immunoSEQ multiplex PCR was the method, and the copy in TCRdb shows in-frame clones only, minus some. Here the sample spans some 130,000 clones, about four fifths being singletons. Specimen: PBMCs. These receptors were taken from a male donor in good health and CMV-seronegative. The CDR3 runs from the conserved cysteine through the conserved F or W. The D gene is left open where the match is weak. Clone size is given for some rows only: seen once, a few or many times, or a class if the clone is expanded.

TRBD2	TRBV5-1	.	TRBJ2-5	CASSASGKETQYF	TGCGCCAGCAGCGCTAGCGGAAAAGAGACCCAGTACTTC
.	TRBV2	.	TRBJ1-5	CASSPDRNQPQHF	TGTGCCAGCAGTCCCGACAGGAATCAGCCCCAGCATTTT
TRBD1	TRBV13	.	TRBJ2-2	CASSFDRGRNTGELFF	TGTGCCAGCAGTTTCGACAGGGGTAGGAACACCGGGGAGCTGTTTTTT
TRBD2	TRBV10-3	few	TRBJ2-7	CAISESLAGGEQYF	TGTGCCATCAGTGAGTCCCTAGCGGGGGGTGAGCAGTACTTC
.	TRBV7-9	once	TRBJ2-7	CASRKLQGEQYF	TGTGCCAGCAGAAAACTTCAGGGCGAGCAGTACTTC
.	TRBV7-6	.	TRBJ2-7	CASTPRGSYEQYF	TGTGCCAGCACCCCTCGCGGGTCCTACGAGCAGTACTTC
TRBD1	TRBV10-3	.	TRBJ2-1	CAISRSTGGSSYNEQFF	TGTGCCATCAGCCGTTCGACAGGGGGCAGCTCCTACAATGAGCAGTTCTTC
TRBD1	TRBV5-1	.	TRBJ1-4	CASSLEDRGEKLFF	TGCGCCAGCAGCTTGGAGGACAGGGGCGAAAAACTGTTTTTT
.	TRBV4-3	.	TRBJ2-1	CASSPAGAYNEQFF	TGCGCCAGCAGCCCGGCGGGGGCTTACAATGAGCAGTTCTTC
TRBD2	TRBV2	.	TRBJ2-1	CASSEGGGGALEQFF	TGTGCCAGCAGTGAAGGGGGCGGGGGGGCCCTTGAGCAGTTCTTC
.	TRBV25-1	.	TRBJ1-4	CASSEFGAKGKLFF	TGTGCCAGCAGTGAATTTGGGGCTAAGGGGAAACTGTTTTTT
.	TRBV7-2	.	TRBJ1-5	CASSLGGRGNQPQHF	TGTGCCAGCAGCTTAGGTGGCAGGGGCAATCAGCCCCAGCATTTT
.	TRBV30	.	TRBJ1-6	CAWSVYNLNSPLHF	TGTGCCTGGAGTGTATACAACCTCAATTCACCCCTCCACTTT
.	TRBV2	.	TRBJ2-1	CASSQVNEQFF	TGTGCCAGCAGTCAGGTCAATGAGCAGTTCTTC
.	TRBV30	.	TRBJ1-5	CAWNEGPNQPQHF	TGTGCCTGGAACGAGGGTCCCAATCAGCCCCAGCATTTT
.	TRBV15	.	TRBJ1-3	CATSFSGSLSGNTIYF	TGTGCCACCAGCTTCTCCGGGTCGCTCTCTGGAAACACCATATATTTT
TRBD1	TRBV7-9	.	TRBJ1-5	CASSPGGDQPQHF	TGTGCCAGCAGCCCAGGGGGCGATCAGCCCCAGCATTTT
.	TRBV11-2	.	TRBJ2-3	CASSHPVRADYTDTQYF	TGTGCCAGCAGCCATCCAGTACGAGCGGATTACACAGATACGCAGTATTTT
.	TRBV6-5	.	TRBJ1-2	CASSSAAYRDGGYTF	TGTGCCAGCAGTTCCGCGGCTTACAGGGACGGAGGCTACACCTTC
TRBD1	TRBV6-6	.	TRBJ1-1	CASSYQRDRSSEAFF	TGTGCCAGCAGTTACCAACGGGACAGGTCCTCTGAAGCTTTCTTT
TRBD2	TRBV6-5	.	TRBJ2-3	CASSYPSGGAGDTQYF	TGTGCCAGCAGTTATCCTAGCGGGGGGGCCGGAGATACGCAGTATTTT
.	TRBV7-2	.	TRBJ2-6	CASRLRGSGANVLTF	TGTGCCAGCAGATTGAGGGGGTCTGGGGCCAACGTCCTGACTTTC
.	TRBV5-5	.	TRBJ2-7	CASSFDREVYEQYF	TGTGCCAGCAGCTTTGACAGGGAGGTCTACGAGCAGTACTTC
.	TRBV11-1	.	TRBJ1-2	CASSQSSGSNYGYTF	TGTGCCAGCAGCCAATCATCCGGGAGCAACTATGGCTACACCTTC
TRBD1	TRBV6-1	.	TRBJ2-7	CASRLQGSTYEQYF	TGTGCCAGCAGGCTACAGGGGAGCACCTACGAGCAGTACTTC
TRBD1	TRBV18	few	TRBJ1-5	CASSPDGTATQPQHF	TGTGCCAGCTCACCAGACGGGACAGCTACTCAGCCCCAGCATTTT
.	TRBV19	once	TRBJ1-2	CASSIGGTQANYGYTF	TGTGCCAGTAGTATAGGGGGCACTCAAGCTAACTATGGCTACACCTTC
.	TRBV5-1	.	TRBJ2-2	CASSFRGTANTGELFF	TGCGCCAGCAGCTTTCGGGGGACAGCGAACACCGGGGAGCTGTTTTTT
TRBD1	TRBV19	.	TRBJ1-6	CARSPSGTDSPLHF	TGTGCCAGGTCACCCTCCGGGACAGATTCACCCCTCCACTTT
TRBD2	TRBV11-2	.	TRBJ2-1	CASSLDTSGGYNEQFF	TGTGCCAGCAGCTTAGATACTAGCGGGGGGTACAATGAGCAGTTCTTC
TRBD2	TRBV2	.	TRBJ2-7	CASKGEGYEQYF	TGTGCCAGCAAAGGGGAGGGGTACGAGCAGTACTTC
TRBD2	TRBV5-4	.	TRBJ2-3	CASTRGTSGYTSTDTQYF	TGTGCCAGCACCAGAGGGACTAGCGGATATACAAGCACAGATACGCAGTATTTT
.	TRBV7-8	few	TRBJ2-3	CASSAGPRSLNTQYF	TGTGCCAGCAGCGCGGGACCCCGTTCATTGAATACGCAGTATTTT
.	TRBV7-2	.	TRBJ2-5	CASSLVAWPKQETQYF	TGTGCCAGCAGTTTGGTAGCCTGGCCTAAACAAGAGACCCAGTACTTC
TRBD2	TRBV7-7	.	TRBJ2-5	CASSLLGGGKETQYF	TGTGCTAGCAGCTTACTTGGGGGGGGAAAAGAGACCCAGTACTTC
TRBD1	TRBV2	.	TRBJ2-4	CASSGMDRVGNIQYF	TGTGCCAGCAGTGGAATGGACAGGGTCGGAAACATTCAGTACTTC
.	TRBV6-1	.	TRBJ1-1	CASSPDPRSGAFF	TGTGCCAGCAGTCCCGACCCCAGGTCAGGAGCTTTCTTT
TRBD1	TRBV6-6	.	TRBJ1-6	CASSYGRGNSPLHF	TGTGCCAGCAGTTACGGCAGGGGGAATTCACCCCTCCACTTT
.	TRBV6-1	.	TRBJ2-7	CASSPIGFEQYF	TGTGCCAGCAGTCCCATTGGCTTCGAGCAGTACTTC
TRBD1	TRBV5-6	.	TRBJ1-2	CASSEDRGREFSYGYTF	TGTGCCAGCAGCGAGGACAGGGGGCGGGAATTTTCCTATGGCTACACCTTC
.	TRBV6-6	few	TRBJ2-7	CASSYSDSGYSYEQYF	TGTGCCAGCAGTTACTCGGACTCGGGGTACTCCTACGAGCAGTACTTC
.	TRBV14	.	TRBJ2-2	CASNEAIAGGELFF	TGTGCCAGCAATGAGGCTATCGCGGGCGGGGAGCTGTTTTTT
.	TRBV29-1	.	TRBJ2-3	CSVEDRGTDTQYF	TGCAGCGTTGAAGATCGGGGCACAGATACGCAGTATTTT
TRBD1	TRBV7-2	.	TRBJ1-1	CASRKGGTGMNTEAFF	TGTGCCAGCAGAAAGGGTGGGACAGGAATGAACACTGAAGCTTTCTTT
.	TRBV20-1	.	TRBJ1-1	CSAPLHTEAFF	TGCAGTGCCCCCCTTCACACTGAAGCTTTCTTT
TRBD2	TRBV2	.	TRBJ2-1	CASSEDSGGANEQFF	TGTGCCAGCAGTGAGGATAGCGGGGGTGCAAATGAGCAGTTCTTC
.	TRBV7-2	once	TRBJ2-1	CASSLEGDREQFF	TGTGCCAGCAGCTTGGAGGGAGACCGCGAGCAGTTCTTC
TRBD2	TRBV9	.	TRBJ2-2	CASSGGLAGGTGELFF	TGTGCCAGCAGCGGGGGACTAGCGGGGGGTACCGGGGAGCTGTTTTTT
.	TRBV11-2	.	TRBJ1-5	CASSLGQYNQPQHF	TGTGCCAGCAGCTTAGGCCAGTACAATCAGCCCCAGCATTTT
TRBD1	TRBV6-5	.	TRBJ2-2	CASSPDRGGTGELFF	TGTGCCAGCAGCCCAGACAGGGGAGGCACCGGGGAGCTGTTTTTT